This T cell receptor (beta chain) was sequenced in a study of blood T cell repertoires in COVID-19. The CDR3 length is 16 residues. The germline CDR1 and CDR2 sequences are LGHDT and YNNKEL (reference sequence). V lost 4 bases and J lost 4; bases outside the gene matches: 7. The method was immunoSEQ multiplex PCR; TCRdb's version includes in-frame clones alone and lacks a portion of them. This table holds roughly 35,000 clones, around 80% found once. The sequence came from a man aged 65 to 85 with acute or convalescent COVID-19. The sequencing input was peripheral blood. The chain carries TRBV3-1 (or the pseudogene TRBV3-2) and TRBJ2-2; 9 nucleotides agree with TRBD1. CDR3 sequence: CASSPTGGLFTGELFF. The CDR3 region has the DNA TGTGCCAGCAGCCCCACAGGGGGCTTGTTCACCGGGGAGCTGTTTTTT.